The clone carrying this T cell receptor (beta chain) was detected only once. Its specificity is unknown. The sample belongs to a study of T cell responses to AZD1222 COVID-19 vaccine. Looking at the study overall: It was second doses at about 4 or about 12 weeks that were pooled.

Study-level results: The breadth and depth of Spike-specific TCRs increased once two AZD1222 doses had been given. Nearly half of unique spike-specific TCRs reportedly avoided B.1.351 and B.1.1.7 mutated regions. White British people made up most donors, females outnumbered males, and clonal diversity was possibly underestimated.

Sequencing was performed with immunoSEQ multiplex PCR; in TCRdb, only in-frame clones are kept and a portion is missing. The table lists 92,000 or so clones, roughly 88% of them singletons. This CDR3 has 16 residues. V shed 0 bases, J shed 1 base, and the junction held 4 bases outside the gene matches. Germline V gene sequence: CDR1 KGHSH, CDR2 LQKENI. V gene TRBV18 combines with J gene TRBJ2-3; TRBD2 agrees at 7 bases. This clonotype was obtained from an adult in good health. This specimen consisted of peripheral blood, obtained on day 0 of AZD1222 vaccination. CDR3 coding DNA: TGTGCCAGCTCACCACCGACTAGCAAGGGCACAGATACGCAGTATTTT. This gives the protein CASSPPTSKGTDTQYF.